Each of the 15 T cell receptor beta chains below was sequenced from the same sample in a study of OX40 agonist ivuxolimab in advanced cancers. Libraries were made using the immunoSEQ multiplex PCR assay. In TCRdb, the immuneACCESS table is reduced to in-frame sequences with V and J assigned. These tables do not hold every clone; where another copy was compared, an unresolved V gene accounts for under half, and the others remain unexplained. The sample table holds about 52,000 clones, of which roughly 94% were seen once. The ten largest clones capture 12% of the sample. The sample was CD4+ or CD8+ T cells sorted from blood, taken in a trial of the OX40 agonist ivuxolimab. The receptors were gathered from an adult with an advanced solid tumor such as melanoma, head and neck, liver or kidney cancer.

V usage is TRBV11-2 and J usage is TRBJ2-3; possibly TRBD2 for D (7 bases). Germline lookup yields CDR1 SGHAT and CDR2 FQNNGV. V was cut by 4 bases and J by 4 bases, with 27 bases left in between. This CDR3 region has 19 residues. This chain's CDR3 is CASSSLGASGALAADTQYF. In DNA form, the CDR3 reads TGTGCCAGCAGCTCTCTGGGGGCTAGCGGAGCGTTGGCAGCAGATACGCAGTATTTT.

This chain connects TRBV11-3 to TRBJ1-1, with 7 bases identical to TRBD1. The germline V gene has CDR1 SGHNT and CDR2 YENEEA. This CDR3 spans 13 amino acids. V shed 8 bases, J shed 3 bases, and the junction held 6 bases outside the gene matches. The CDR3 DNA sequence: TGTGCCAGCGACCAGGGGGGGTACACTGAAGCTTTCTTT. Residues: CASDQGGYTEAFF.

The gene calls are TRBV21-1 and TRBJ2-2; the D call of TRBD2 is as the table states it, not checked on the DNA. TRBV21-1 is a documented pseudogene. CDR3 length: 16 amino acids. For the CDR3, the DNA is TGTGCCAGCAGCAAAGCCTCCAGCGGGAGGAGCGGGGAGCTGTTTTTT. It yields the protein CASSKASSGRSGELFF.

The V call is TRBV9, the J call TRBJ2-4, with 9 bases lining up with TRBD2. This CDR3 is 16 amino acids long. The germline gives CDR1 SGDLS, CDR2 YYNGEE. With V trimmed by 3 bases and J by 1 base, 5 bases remained unmatched. DNA for the CDR3: TGTGCCAGCAGCGAGACTAGCGGCTCGGCCAAAAACATTCAGTACTTC. It yields the protein CASSETSGSAKNIQYF.

The gene calls are TRBV29-1 and TRBJ2-5; TRBD1 might be the D (6 bases). The germline CDR1 and CDR2 sequences are SQVTM and ANQGSEA. CDR3 size: 12 residues. V was shortened by 4 bases and J by 2 bases, with 8 bases between the two germline ends. This CDR3 is CSVGGQQETQYF. The CDR3 DNA sequence: TGCAGCGTTGGCGGACAGCAAGAGACCCAGTACTTC.

CDR3 protein: CASTWAAFGYTF. The CDR3 DNA reads TGTGCCAGTACATGGGCAGCCTTTGGCTACACCTTC. The rearrangement links TRBV6-1 to TRBJ1-2; D remains ambiguous. The V end lost 9 bases, the J end lost 7 bases, and 15 bases lay between the germline ends. Germline loops: CDR1 MNHNS, CDR2 SASEGT. The CDR3 runs 12 residues.

This clone was picked up one time. V gene TRBV5-6 combines with J gene TRBJ2-1; weak D call: TRBD1 (5 bases). CDR1 is SGHDT, CDR2 YYEEEE, per germline. With 1 base removed from V and 0 bases from J, the gap between germline ends came to 8 bases. The CDR3 length is 15 residues. The CDR3 region has the DNA TGTGCCAGCAGCTTGTGGACACCCTCCTACAATGAGCAGTTCTTC. Its protein is CASSLWTPSYNEQFF.

V usage is TRBV6-1 and J usage is TRBJ2-7; 7 nucleotides match TRBD1. CDR1 is MNHNS and CDR2 is SASEGT in the germline V gene. V trimming: 6 bases; J trimming: 3 bases; junction bases outside the gene matches: 5. The CDR3 is 13 residues long. CDR3 sequence (DNA): TGTGCCAGCAGCCACAGGGGTCTCTACGAGCAGTACTTC. Encoded protein: CASSHRGLYEQYF.

The chain links TRBV6-5 to TRBJ2-7, with a weak D call TRBD2 (6 bases). The germline V gene has CDR1 MNHEY and CDR2 SVGAGI. The CDR3 loop spans 14 amino acids. Trimming left V 2 bases short and J 2 bases short, with 10 bases between. Here the CDR3 DNA reads TGTGCCAGCAGTTACCAGCGGGCGGCCTACGAGCAGTACTTC. Translated: CASSYQRAAYEQYF.

A word on this clone: The sample has other DNA sequences that encode this CDR3 too. V usage is TRBV5-6 and J usage is TRBJ2-7; D is undetermined. Germline V CDR1 and CDR2: SGHDT, YYEEEE. The V end was cut by 0 bases, the J end by 3 bases, with 1 base between. The CDR3 contains 11 residues. The CDR3 region has the DNA TGTGCCAGCAGCTTGGGCTACGAGCAGTACTTC. Translation: CASSLGYEQYF. The full variable domain, its missing parts supplied by reference TRBV5-6 and TRBJ2-7, is DAGVTQSPTHLIKTRGQQVTLRCSPKSGHDTVSWYQQALGQGPQFIFQYYEEEERQRGNFPDRFSGHQFPNYSSELNVNALLLGDSALYLCASSLGYEQYFGPGTRLTVT.

The rearrangement uses TRBV5-6 and TRBJ2-5, with D perhaps TRBD1 (7 bases). Trimming removed 6 bases from V and 0 bases from J, with 15 bases in between. The CDR3 length is 15 residues. Germline lookup yields CDR1 SGHDT and CDR2 YYEEEE. In DNA form, the CDR3 reads TGTGCCAGCACCGAATCAGGGGGGTACCAAGAGACCCAGTACTTC. It translates to CASTESGGYQETQYF.

The gene calls are TRBV10-3 and TRBJ2-7, with 11 bases aligning to TRBD2. CDR3 length: 13 residues. The trim removed 4 bases at V and 6 bases at J, leaving 2 bases unmatched. CDR1 ENHRY and CDR2 SYGVKD come from the germline V gene. The CDR3 DNA reads TGTGCCATCAGTGGGACTAGCGGGCGCGAGCAGTACTTC. It codes for CAISGTSGREQYF.

This chain links TRBV9 with TRBJ2-7; D may be TRBD1 (6 bases). The CDR3 sequence is 13 residues long. Germline values: CDR1 SGDLS, CDR2 YYNGEE. V was trimmed by 0 bases and J by 7 bases, leaving 11 bases between them. The CDR3, as DNA: TGTGCCAGCAGCGTAGAACAGGGCGGTGAGCAGTACTTC. Amino acid sequence: CASSVEQGGEQYF.

The J gene is TRBJ2-1, the V gene TRBV11-2; D is uncertain. The V and J ends lost 4 bases and 5 bases respectively, with 18 bases between them. The CDR3 extends over 16 amino acids. CDR1 is SGHAT, CDR2 FQNNGV, per germline. The CDR3 sequence is CASSYYRALLNNEQFF. The CDR3 region has the DNA TGTGCCAGCAGCTACTACCGGGCCCTCCTTAACAATGAGCAGTTCTTC.

The chain links TRBV4-2 to TRBJ2-3, with TRBD1 as a possible D gene (5 bases). Germline V gives CDR1 LGHNA, CDR2 YNFKEQ. V was clipped by 0 bases and J by 4 bases, with 14 bases between them. The CDR3 is 16 amino acids. DNA of the CDR3: TGTGCCAGCAGCCAAGATAAGTCCAGGGTGGCAGATACGCAGTATTTT. Encoded protein: CASSQDKSRVADTQYF.